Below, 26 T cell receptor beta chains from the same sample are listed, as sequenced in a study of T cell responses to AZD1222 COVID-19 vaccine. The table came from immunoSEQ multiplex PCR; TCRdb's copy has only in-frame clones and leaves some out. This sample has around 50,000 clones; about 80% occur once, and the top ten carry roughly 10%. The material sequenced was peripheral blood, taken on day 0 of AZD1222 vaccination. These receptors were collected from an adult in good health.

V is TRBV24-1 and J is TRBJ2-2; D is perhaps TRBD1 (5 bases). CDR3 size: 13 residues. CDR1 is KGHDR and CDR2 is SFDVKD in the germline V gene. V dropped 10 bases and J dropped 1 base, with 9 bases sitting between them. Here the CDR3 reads CATFGQNTGELFF. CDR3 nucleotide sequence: TGTGCCACGTTCGGACAGAACACCGGGGAGCTGTTTTTT.

CDR3 loop: CASSFRQGGNQPQHF. The CDR3 nucleotides read TGTGCCAGCAGCTTTAGACAGGGTGGCAATCAGCCCCAGCATTTT. The chain recombines TRBV7-8 with TRBJ1-5, with 7 bases matching TRBD1. The V gene end was trimmed by 3 bases and the J gene end by 2 bases; junction bases not matched to a gene: 4. The CDR3 sequence is 15 residues long. The germline V gene encodes CDR1 SGHVS and CDR2 FQNEAQ.

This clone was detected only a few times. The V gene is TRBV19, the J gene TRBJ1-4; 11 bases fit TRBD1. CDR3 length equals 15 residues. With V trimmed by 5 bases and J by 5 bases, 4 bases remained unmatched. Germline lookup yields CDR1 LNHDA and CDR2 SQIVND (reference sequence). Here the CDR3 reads CASSGTGGPNEKLFF. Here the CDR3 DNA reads TGTGCCAGTAGTGGGACAGGGGGGCCGAATGAAAAACTGTTTTTT.

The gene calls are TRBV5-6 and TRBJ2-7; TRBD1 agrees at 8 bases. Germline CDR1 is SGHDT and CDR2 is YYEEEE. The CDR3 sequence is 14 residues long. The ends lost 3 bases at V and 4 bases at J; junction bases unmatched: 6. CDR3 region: CASSYPGQEYEQYF. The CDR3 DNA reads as TGTGCCAGCAGCTACCCGGGACAGGAATACGAGCAGTACTTC. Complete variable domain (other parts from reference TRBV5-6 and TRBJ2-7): DAGVTQSPTHLIKTRGQQVTLRCSPKSGHDTVSWYQQALGQGPQFIFQYYEEEERQRGNFPDRFSGHQFPNYSSELNVNALLLGDSALYLCASSYPGQEYEQYFGPGTRLTVT.

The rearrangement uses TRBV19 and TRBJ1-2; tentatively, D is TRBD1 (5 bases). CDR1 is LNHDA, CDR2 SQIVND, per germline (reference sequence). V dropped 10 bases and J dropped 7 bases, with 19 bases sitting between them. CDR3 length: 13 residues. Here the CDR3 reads CATDPGARTGYTF. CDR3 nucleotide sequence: TGTGCCACCGATCCCGGGGCTAGGACTGGCTACACCTTC.

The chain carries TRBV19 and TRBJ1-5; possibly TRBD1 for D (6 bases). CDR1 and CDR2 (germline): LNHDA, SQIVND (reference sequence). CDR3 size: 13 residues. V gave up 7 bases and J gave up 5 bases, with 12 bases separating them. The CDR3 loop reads CASNREGDQPQHF. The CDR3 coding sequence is TGTGCCAGTAACCGGGAGGGGGATCAGCCCCAGCATTTT.

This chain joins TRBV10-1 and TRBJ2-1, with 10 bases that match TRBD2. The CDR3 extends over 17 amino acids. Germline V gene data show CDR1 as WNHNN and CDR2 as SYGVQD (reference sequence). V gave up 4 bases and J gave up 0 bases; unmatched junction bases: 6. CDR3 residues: CASSALAGVLSYNEQFF. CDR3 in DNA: TGCGCCAGCAGTGCCCTAGCGGGAGTACTCTCCTACAATGAGCAGTTCTTC.

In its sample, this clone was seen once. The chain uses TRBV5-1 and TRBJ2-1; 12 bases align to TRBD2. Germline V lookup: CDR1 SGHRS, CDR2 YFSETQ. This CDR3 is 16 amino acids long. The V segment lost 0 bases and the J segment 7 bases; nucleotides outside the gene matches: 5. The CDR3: CASSLASGRAWNEQFF. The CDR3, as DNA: TGCGCCAGCAGCTTGGCTAGCGGGAGGGCCTGGAATGAGCAGTTCTTC.

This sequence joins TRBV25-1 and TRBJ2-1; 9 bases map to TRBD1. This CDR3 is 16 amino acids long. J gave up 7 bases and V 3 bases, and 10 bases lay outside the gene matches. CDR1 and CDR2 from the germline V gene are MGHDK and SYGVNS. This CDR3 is CASSDRVQGASNEQFF. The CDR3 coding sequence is TGTGCCAGCAGTGATCGGGTACAGGGGGCCTCGAATGAGCAGTTCTTC.

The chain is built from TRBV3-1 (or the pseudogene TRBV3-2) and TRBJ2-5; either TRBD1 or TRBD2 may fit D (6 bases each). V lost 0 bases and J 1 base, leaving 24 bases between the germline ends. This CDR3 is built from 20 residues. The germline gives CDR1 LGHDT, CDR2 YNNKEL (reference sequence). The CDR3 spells CASSQDGRGATREFQETQYF. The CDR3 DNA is TGTGCCAGCAGCCAAGATGGAAGGGGGGCGACCCGAGAATTCCAAGAGACCCAGTACTTC.

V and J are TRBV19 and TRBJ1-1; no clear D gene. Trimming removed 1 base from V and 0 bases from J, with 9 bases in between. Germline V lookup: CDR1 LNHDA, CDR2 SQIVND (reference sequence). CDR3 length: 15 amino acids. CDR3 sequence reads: CASSIASGMNTEAFF. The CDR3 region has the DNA TGTGCCAGTAGTATAGCTTCGGGGATGAACACTGAAGCTTTCTTT.

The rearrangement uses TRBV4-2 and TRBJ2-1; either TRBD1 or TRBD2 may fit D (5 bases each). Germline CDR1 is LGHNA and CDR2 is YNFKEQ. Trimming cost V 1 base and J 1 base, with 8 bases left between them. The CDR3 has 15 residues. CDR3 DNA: TGTGCCAGCAGCCAAGTCGGGGCATCCTACAATGAGCAGTTCTTC. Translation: CASSQVGASYNEQFF.

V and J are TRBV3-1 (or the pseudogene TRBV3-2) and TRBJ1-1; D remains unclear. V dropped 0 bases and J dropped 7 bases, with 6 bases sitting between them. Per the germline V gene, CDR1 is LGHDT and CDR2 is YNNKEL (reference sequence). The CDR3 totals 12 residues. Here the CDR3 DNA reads TGTGCCAGCAGCCAAGATCGGGGTGAAGCTTTCTTT. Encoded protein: CASSQDRGEAFF.

CDR3 DNA sequence: TGTGCCAGCAGCTCGGGACAGAACACCGGGGAGCTGTTTTTT. Translation: CASSSGQNTGELFF. The rearrangement links TRBV7-2 to TRBJ2-2, with D maybe TRBD1 (6 bases). V was pared by 4 bases and J by 1 base, with 7 bases between. Per the germline V gene, CDR1 is SGHTA and CDR2 is FQGNSA. There are 14 residues in the CDR3.

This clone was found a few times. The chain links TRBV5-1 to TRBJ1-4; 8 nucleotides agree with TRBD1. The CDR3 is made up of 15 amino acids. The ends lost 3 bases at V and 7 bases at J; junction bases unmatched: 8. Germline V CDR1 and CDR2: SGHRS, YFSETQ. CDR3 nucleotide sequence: TGCGCCAGCAGCTCCAGGGGGCTGGAAGGTGAAAAACTGTTTTTT. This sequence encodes CASSSRGLEGEKLFF.

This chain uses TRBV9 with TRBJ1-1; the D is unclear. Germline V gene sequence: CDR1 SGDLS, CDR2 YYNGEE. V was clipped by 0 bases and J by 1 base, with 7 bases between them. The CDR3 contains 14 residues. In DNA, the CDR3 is TGTGCCAGCAGCGTAGTTCAAGAGAACACTGAAGCTTTCTTT. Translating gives CASSVVQENTEAFF.

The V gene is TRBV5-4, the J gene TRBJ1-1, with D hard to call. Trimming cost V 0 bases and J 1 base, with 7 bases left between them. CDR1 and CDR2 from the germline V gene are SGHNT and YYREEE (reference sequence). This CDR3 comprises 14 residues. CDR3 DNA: TGTGCCAGCAGCTTGGCCGGCGGGAACACTGAAGCTTTCTTT. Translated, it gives CASSLAGGNTEAFF.

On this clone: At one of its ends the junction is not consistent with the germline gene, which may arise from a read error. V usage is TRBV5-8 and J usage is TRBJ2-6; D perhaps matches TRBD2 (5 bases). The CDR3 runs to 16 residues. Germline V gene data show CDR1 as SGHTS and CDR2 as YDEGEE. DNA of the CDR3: TGTGCCAGCAGCTTGTCTAGCCTCTCTAGGGCCAACGTCCTGACTTTC. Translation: CASSLSSLSRANVLTF.

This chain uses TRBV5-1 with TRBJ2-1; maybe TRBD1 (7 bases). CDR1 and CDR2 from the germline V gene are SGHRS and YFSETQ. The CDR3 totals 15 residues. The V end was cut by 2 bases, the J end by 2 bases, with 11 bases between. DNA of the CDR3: TGCGCCAGCAGCTTATTCAGGGGGGCCTACAATGAGCAGTTCTTC. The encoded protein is CASSLFRGAYNEQFF.

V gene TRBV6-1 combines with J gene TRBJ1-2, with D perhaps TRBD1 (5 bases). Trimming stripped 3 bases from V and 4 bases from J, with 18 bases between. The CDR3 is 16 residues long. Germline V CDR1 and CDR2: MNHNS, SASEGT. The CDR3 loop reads CASSERPRGSGYGYTF. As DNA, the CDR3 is TGTGCCAGCAGTGAGAGGCCCCGGGGCAGCGGCTATGGCTACACCTTC.

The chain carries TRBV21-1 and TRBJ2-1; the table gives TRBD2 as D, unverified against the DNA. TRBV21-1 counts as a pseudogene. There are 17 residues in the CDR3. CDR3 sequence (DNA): TGTGCCAGCAGCAAAGCCCCAGGGCTAGCGGGAGCGGGTGAGCAGTTCTTC. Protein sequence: CASSKAPGLAGAGEQFF.

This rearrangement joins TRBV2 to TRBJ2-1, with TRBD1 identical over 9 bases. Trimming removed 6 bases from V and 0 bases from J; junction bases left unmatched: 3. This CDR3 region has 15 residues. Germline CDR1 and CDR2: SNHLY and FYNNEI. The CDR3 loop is CASRGQGLSYNEQFF. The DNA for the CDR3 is TGTGCCAGCAGGGGACAGGGCCTCTCCTACAATGAGCAGTTCTTC. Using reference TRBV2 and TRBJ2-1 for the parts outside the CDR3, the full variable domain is EPEVTQTPSHQVTQMGQEVILRCVPISNHLYFYWYRQILGQKVEFLVSFYNNEISEKSEIFDDQFSVERPDGSNFTLKIRSTKLEDSAMYFCASRGQGLSYNEQFFGPGTRLTVL.

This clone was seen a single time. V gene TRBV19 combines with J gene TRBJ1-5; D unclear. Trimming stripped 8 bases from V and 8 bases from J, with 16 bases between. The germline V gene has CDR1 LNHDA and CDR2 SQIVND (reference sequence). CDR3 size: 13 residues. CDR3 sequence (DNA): TGTGCCAGTGTTTTCCAGCGGGGTGAGCCCCAGCATTTT. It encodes CASVFQRGEPQHF. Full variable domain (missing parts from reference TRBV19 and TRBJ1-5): DGGITQSPKYLFRKEGQNVTLSCEQNLNHDAMYWYRQDPGQGLRLIYYSQIVNDFQKGDIAEGYSVSREKKESFPLTVTSAQKNPTAFYLCASVFQRGEPQHFGDGTRLSIL.

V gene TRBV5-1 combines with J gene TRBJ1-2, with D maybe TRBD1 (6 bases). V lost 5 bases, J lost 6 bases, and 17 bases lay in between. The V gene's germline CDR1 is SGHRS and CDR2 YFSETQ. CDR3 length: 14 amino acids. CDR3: CASRPAQGGHGYTF. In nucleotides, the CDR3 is TGCGCCAGCAGGCCTGCACAGGGTGGCCATGGCTACACCTTC.

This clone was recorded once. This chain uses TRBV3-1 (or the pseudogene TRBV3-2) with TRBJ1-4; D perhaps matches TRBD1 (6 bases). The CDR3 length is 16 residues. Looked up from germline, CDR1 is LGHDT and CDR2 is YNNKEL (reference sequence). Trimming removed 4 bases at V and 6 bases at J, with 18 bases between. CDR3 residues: CASSRYRQDRDEKLFF. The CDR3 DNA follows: TGTGCCAGCAGCCGCTACAGACAGGATCGAGATGAAAAACTGTTTTTT.

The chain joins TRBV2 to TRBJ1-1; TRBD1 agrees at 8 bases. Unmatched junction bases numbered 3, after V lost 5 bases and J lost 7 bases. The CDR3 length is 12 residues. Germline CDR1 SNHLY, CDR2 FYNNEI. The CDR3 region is CASSRDRYEAFF. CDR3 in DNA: TGTGCCAGCAGTCGGGACAGGTATGAAGCTTTCTTT.